This T cell receptor beta chain was sequenced in a study of blood T cell repertoires in COVID-19 (dated by TCRdb to 2018 to 2021). A note on the overall study: The collaborator samples originated in the United States, Italy and Spain and spanned the acute and convalescent phases of COVID-19. The material from the prospective study consisted of cDNA or gDNA derived from T cells, B-cell-depleted T cells, or PBMCs. Deeply sampled blood TCRbeta repertoires from subjects exposed to, actively infected with, or recovered from COVID-19 were included in the dataset. The repertoires were released in a freely available public database intended as a resource for research on the immune response to SARS-CoV-2. Samples came from the ongoing ImmuneRACE study (first 160 participants) plus 1,254 subjects from 6 global collaborators. A de-identified subject ID, COVID-19 status, age in years and sex were almost always included in the sample metadata. HLA class I and class II types, where available, came from metadata supplied by the sample provider rather than from assay-based typing.

The germline V gene gives CDR1 as MNHEY and CDR2 as SVGEGT. The CDR3 contains 15 residues, cysteine and phenylalanine counted. Left in the record is the CDR3 DNA by itself, 45 bases read in frame from the first base. Trimming takes 6 bases off V and 8 bases off J; junction bases not matched to a gene: 10. TCRbeta CDR3 regions were amplified from genomic DNA using the immunoSEQ Assay, a bias-controlled multiplex PCR. As for the original processing: The number of nucleated cells in each sample was estimated by amplification of reference gene primers within the assay. To quantify the absolute abundance of each unique TCRbeta CDR3 rearrangement, sequence reads were collapsed and filtered. For each sample, productive Simpson clonality was calculated by taking the square root of Simpson's diversity index across productive rearrangements. TCRdb re-hosts the immuneACCESS table, in-frame sequences only. Its copies lack some clones; in the studies checked, an unresolved V gene accounts for under half of them, and the cause for the rest is not known. V and J calls and clone size are as listed in that table; D and trimming were resolved from the DNA. Here the sample has fewer than 300,000 clones; about nine tenths occur a single time. Roughly 11% of the sample is held by the ten biggest clonotypes.

The investigation overall reported the following: The amount of clinical and demographic metadata varied by source and participant and was provided uncurated.

A remark on this clone: Its antigen is not yet known. Qualities for individual bases were not recorded, and no much larger clone is one base off.

In Seattle, one collaborating source enrolled patients while the infection was active and tracked those patients longitudinally over the course of disease. Collaborating institutions collected whole blood in K2EDTA tubes following their own protocols. Collaborator samples were shipped for TCRbeta analysis as frozen whole blood, isolated PBMCs, or DNA extracted from either sample type. This sequence was found in a middle-aged man with COVID-19, enrolled during active disease. Input material: peripheral blood. The chain was built from TRBV6-2 or TRBV6-3 and TRBJ2-1; TRBD2 lines up with 10 middle nucleotides. CDR3 sequence: CASSPSGGAVDEQFF. The DNA sequence is TGTGCCAGCAGCCCCAGCGGGGGGGCTGTTGATGAGCAGTTCTTC.